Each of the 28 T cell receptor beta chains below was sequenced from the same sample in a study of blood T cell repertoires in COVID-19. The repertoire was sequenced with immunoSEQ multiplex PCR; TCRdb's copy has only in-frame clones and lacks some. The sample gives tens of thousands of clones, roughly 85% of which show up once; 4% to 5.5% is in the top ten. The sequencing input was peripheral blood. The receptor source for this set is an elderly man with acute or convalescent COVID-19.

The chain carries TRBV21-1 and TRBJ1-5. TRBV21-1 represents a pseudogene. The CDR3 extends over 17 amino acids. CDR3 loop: CASSKARRGLANQPQHF. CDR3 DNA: TGTGCCAGCAGCAAAGCGCGCCGGGGACTGGCGAATCAGCCCCAGCATTTT.

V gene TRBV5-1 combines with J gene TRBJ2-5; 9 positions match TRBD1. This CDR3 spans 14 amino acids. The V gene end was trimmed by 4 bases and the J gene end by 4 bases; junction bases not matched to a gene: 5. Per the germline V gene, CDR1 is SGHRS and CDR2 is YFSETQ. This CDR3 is CASSQGTGTETQYF. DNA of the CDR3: TGCGCCAGCAGCCAGGGGACAGGGACAGAGACCCAGTACTTC.

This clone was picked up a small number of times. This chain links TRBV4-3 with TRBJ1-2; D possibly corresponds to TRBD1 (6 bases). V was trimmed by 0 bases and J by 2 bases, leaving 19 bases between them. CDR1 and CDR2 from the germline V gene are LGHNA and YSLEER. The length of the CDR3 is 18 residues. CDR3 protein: CASSQDRGEGQVNYGYTF. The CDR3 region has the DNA TGCGCCAGCAGCCAAGATAGGGGGGAGGGGCAAGTCAACTATGGCTACACCTTC.

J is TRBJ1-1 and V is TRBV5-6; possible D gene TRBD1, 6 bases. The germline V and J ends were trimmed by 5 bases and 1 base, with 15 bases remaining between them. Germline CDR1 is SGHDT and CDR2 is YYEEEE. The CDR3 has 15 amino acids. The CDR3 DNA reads TGTGCCAGCAGGTTACAGGGCCCCGGGAACACTGAAGCTTTCTTT. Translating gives CASRLQGPGNTEAFF.

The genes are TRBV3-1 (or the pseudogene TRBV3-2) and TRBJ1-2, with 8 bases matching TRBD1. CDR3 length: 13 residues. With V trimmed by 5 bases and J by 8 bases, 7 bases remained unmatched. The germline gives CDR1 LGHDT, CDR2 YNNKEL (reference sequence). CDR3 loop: CASSETGELGYTF. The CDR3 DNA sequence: TGTGCCAGCAGCGAGACAGGGGAGTTGGGCTACACCTTC.

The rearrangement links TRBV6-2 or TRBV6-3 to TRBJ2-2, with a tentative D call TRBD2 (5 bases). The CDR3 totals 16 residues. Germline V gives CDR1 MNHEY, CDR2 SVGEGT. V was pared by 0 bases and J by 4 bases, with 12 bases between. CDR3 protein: CASSYSSGLITGELFF. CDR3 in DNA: TGTGCCAGCAGTTACTCGAGCGGACTCATCACCGGGGAGCTGTTTTTT.

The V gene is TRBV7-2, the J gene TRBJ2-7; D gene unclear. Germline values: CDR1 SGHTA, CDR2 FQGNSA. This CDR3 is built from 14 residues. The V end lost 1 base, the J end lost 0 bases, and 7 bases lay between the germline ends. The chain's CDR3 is CASSLVVSSYEQYF. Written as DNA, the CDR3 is TGTGCCAGCAGCTTAGTTGTTAGCTCCTACGAGCAGTACTTC.

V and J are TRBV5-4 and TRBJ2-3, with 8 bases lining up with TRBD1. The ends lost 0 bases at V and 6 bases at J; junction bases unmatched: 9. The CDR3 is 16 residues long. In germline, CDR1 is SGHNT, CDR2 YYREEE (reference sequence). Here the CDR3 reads CASSLGTGPSGDTQYF. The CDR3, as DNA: TGTGCCAGCAGCTTGGGGACAGGGCCATCAGGGGATACGCAGTATTTT.

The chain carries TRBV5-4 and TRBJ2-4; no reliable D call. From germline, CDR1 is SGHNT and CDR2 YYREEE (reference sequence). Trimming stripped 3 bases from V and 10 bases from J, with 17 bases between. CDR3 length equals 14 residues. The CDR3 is CASSSAGLNPIQYF. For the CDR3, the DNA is TGTGCCAGCAGCTCGGCAGGCCTGAACCCAATTCAGTACTTC.

The CDR3 nucleotides are TGTGCCCTCAGGGGGCAAGGGGACACCGGGGAGCTGTTTTTT. Translated, it gives CALRGQGDTGELFF. The chain carries TRBV30 and TRBJ2-2, with 8 positions matching TRBD1. The V gene end was trimmed by 8 bases and the J gene end by 3 bases; junction bases not matched to a gene: 8. The CDR3 is 14 residues long. The germline CDR1 and CDR2 sequences are GTSNPN and SVGIG (reference sequence).

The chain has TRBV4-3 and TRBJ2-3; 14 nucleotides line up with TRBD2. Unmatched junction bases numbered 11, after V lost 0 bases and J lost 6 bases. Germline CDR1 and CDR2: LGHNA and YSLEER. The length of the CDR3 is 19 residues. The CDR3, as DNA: TGCGCCAGCAGCCAAGATTCTCCCCGGACTAGCGGGAGGAGGGATACGCAGTATTTT. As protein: CASSQDSPRTSGRRDTQYF.

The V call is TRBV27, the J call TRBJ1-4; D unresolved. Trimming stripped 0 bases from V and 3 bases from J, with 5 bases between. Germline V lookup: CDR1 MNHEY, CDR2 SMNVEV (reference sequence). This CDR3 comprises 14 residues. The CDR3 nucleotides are TGTGCCAGCAGTTTATCGAGAGCTAATGAAAAACTGTTTTTT. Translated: CASSLSRANEKLFF.

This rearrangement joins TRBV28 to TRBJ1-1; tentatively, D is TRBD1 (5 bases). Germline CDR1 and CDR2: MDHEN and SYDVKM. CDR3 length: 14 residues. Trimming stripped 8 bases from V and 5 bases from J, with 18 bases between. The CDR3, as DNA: TGTGCCAGCGGATCCTGGCCCGGGGGGACTGAAGCTTTCTTT. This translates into CASGSWPGGTEAFF. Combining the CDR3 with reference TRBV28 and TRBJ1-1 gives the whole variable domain DVKVTQSSRYLVKRTGEKVFLECVQDMDHENMFWYRQDPGLGLRLIYFSYDVKMKEKGDIPEGYSVSREKKERFSLILESASTNQTSMYLCASGSWPGGTEAFFGQGTRLTVV.

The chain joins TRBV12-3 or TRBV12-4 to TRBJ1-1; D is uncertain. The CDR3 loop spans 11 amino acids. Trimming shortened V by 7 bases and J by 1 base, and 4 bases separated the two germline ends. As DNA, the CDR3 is TGTGCCAGCAACAGGAACACTGAAGCTTTCTTT. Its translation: CASNRNTEAFF.

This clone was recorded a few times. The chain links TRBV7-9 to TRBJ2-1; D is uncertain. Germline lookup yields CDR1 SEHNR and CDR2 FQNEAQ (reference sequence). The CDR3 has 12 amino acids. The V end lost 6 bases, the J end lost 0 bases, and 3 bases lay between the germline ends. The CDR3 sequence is CASSLSYNEQFF. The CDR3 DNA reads TGTGCCAGCAGTCTCTCCTACAATGAGCAGTTCTTC.

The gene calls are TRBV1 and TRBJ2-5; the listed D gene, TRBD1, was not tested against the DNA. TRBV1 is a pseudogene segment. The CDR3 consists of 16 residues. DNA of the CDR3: TGCACCAGCAGCCAAGATAACAGGGGCTACCAAGAGACCCAGTACTTC. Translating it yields CTSSQDNRGYQETQYF.

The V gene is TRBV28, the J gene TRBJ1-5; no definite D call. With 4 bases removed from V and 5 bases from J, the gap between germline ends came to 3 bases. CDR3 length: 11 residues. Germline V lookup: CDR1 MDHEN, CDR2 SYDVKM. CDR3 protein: CASSSYQPQHF. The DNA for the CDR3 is TGTGCCAGCAGTTCTTATCAGCCCCAGCATTTT.

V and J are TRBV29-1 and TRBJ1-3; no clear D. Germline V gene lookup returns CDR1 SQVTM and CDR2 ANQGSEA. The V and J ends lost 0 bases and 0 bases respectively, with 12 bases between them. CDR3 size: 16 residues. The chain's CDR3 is CSVEDVEGDSGNTIYF. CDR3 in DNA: TGCAGCGTTGAAGATGTCGAGGGAGACTCTGGAAACACCATATATTTT.

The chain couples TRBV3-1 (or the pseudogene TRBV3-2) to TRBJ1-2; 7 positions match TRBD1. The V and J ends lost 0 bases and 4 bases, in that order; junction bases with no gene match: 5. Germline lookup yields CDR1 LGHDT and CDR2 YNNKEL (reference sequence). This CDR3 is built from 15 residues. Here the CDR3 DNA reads TGTGCCAGCAGCCAAGAGATTGGGACAGCCTATGGCTACACCTTC. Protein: CASSQEIGTAYGYTF.

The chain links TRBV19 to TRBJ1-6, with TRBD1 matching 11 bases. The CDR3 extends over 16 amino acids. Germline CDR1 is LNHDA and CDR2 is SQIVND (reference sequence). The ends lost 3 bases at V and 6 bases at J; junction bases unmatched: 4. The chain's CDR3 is CASSIPDRGLNSPLHF. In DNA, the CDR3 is TGTGCCAGTAGTATCCCGGACAGGGGGCTTAATTCACCCCTCCACTTT.

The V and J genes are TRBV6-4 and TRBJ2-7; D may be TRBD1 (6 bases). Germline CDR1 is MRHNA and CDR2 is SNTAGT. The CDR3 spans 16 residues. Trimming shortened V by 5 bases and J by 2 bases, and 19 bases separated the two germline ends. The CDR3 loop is CASSSRPGHPPYEQYF. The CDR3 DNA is TGTGCCAGCAGTTCGCGACCGGGACATCCACCCTACGAGCAGTACTTC.

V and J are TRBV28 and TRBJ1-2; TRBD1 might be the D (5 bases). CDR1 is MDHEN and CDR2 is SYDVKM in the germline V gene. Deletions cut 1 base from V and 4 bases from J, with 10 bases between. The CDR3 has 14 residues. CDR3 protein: CASSLSGGSYGYTF. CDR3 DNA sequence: TGTGCCAGCAGTTTATCCGGGGGGAGCTATGGCTACACCTTC.

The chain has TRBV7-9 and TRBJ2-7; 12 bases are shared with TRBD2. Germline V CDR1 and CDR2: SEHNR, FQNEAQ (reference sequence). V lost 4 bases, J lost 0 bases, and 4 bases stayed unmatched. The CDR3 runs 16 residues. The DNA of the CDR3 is TGTGCCAGCAGCTCACTAGCGGGAGGCTCCTCCTACGAGCAGTACTTC. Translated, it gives CASSSLAGGSSYEQYF.

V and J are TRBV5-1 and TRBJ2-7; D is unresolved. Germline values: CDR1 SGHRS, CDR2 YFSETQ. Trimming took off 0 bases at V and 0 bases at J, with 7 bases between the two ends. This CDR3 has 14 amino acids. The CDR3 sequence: CASSLGGASYEQYF. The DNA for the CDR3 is TGCGCCAGCAGCTTGGGCGGTGCCTCCTACGAGCAGTACTTC.

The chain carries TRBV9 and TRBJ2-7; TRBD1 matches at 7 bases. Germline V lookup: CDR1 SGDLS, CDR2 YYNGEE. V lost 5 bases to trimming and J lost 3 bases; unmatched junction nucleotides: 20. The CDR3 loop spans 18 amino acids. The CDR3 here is CASSLTLGDRERNYEQYF. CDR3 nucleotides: TGTGCCAGCAGTCTAACTTTGGGAGACAGGGAAAGAAACTACGAGCAGTACTTC. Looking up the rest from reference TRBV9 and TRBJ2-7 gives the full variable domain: DSGVTQTPKHLITATGQRVTLRCSPRSGDLSVYWYQQSLDQGLQFLIQYYNGEERAKGNILERFSAQQFPDLHSELNLSSLELGDSALYFCASSLTLGDRERNYEQYFGPGTRLTVT.

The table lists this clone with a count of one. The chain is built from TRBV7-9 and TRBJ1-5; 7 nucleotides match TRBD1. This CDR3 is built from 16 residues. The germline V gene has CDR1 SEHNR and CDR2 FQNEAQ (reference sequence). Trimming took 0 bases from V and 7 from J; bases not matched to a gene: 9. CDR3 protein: CASSLATGHLKQPQHF. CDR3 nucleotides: TGTGCCAGCAGCTTAGCGACAGGGCATTTGAAGCAGCCCCAGCATTTT. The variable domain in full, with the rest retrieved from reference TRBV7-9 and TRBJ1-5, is DTGVSQNPRHKITKRGQNVTFRCDPISEHNRLYWYRQTLGQGPEFLTYFQNEAQLEKSRLLSDRFSAERPKGSFSTLEIQRTEQGDSAMYLCASSLATGHLKQPQHFGDGTRLSIL.

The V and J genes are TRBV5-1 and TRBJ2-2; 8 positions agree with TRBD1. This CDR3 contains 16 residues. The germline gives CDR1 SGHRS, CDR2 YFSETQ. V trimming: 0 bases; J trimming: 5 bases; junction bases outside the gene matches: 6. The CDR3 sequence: CASSLAGQGNTGELFF. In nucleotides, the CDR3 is TGCGCCAGCAGCTTGGCCGGACAGGGTAATACCGGGGAGCTGTTTTTT.

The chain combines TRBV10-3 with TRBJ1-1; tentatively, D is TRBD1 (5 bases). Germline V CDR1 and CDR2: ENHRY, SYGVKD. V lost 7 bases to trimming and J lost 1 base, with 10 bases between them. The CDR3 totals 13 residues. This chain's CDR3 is CAITEGSNTEAFF. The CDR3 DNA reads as TGTGCCATCACGGAGGGGTCGAACACTGAAGCTTTCTTT.